The 9 T cell receptor beta chains below come from one sample, sequenced in a study of early T cells in non-severe SARS-CoV-2 infection. TCRdb re-derived calls from the 5' RACE reads in MiXCR, one entry per CDR3 protein. The table lists 37,000 or so distinct CDR3 sequences, roughly 5.9% of them singletons. Sequences were obtained from whole blood. The origin of the receptors is an adult who was a healthcare worker with PCR-confirmed SARS-CoV-2 infection or an uninfected control (not recorded which).

In its sample, this clonotype was seen many times. The chain employs TRBV6-6 and TRBJ2-3; 9 bases align to TRBD1. The V gene end was trimmed by 7 bases and the J gene end by 3 bases; junction bases not matched to a gene: 23. Germline CDR1 MNHNY, CDR2 SVGAGI (reference sequence). The CDR3 totals 20 residues. The CDR3 reads CASTPFTGTGTAALTDTQYF. CDR3 DNA: TGTGCCAGCACCCCGTTCACCGGGACAGGGACTGCGGCTCTTACAGATACGCAGTATTTT.

This clonotype was detected only a few times. The chain employs TRBV5-6 and TRBJ2-3, with D possibly being TRBD2 (6 bases). Deletions cut 2 bases from V and 4 bases from J, with 14 bases between. CDR1 is SGHDT, CDR2 YYEEEE, per germline. The CDR3 is made up of 15 amino acids. CDR3 bases: TGTGCCAGCAGCTTTCGGGAGAGGATTGCAGATACGCAGTATTTT. Protein product: CASSFRERIADTQYF.

This clonotype was seen ten or more times. The chain is built from TRBV5-1 and TRBJ2-3; 7 bases are a match to TRBD1. V lost 2 bases and J lost 0; bases outside the gene matches: 3. The CDR3 totals 15 residues. Germline CDR1 reads SGHRS; CDR2 reads YFSETQ. CDR3 DNA: TGCGCCAGCAGCTTCGGGACAGTCAGCACAGATACGCAGTATTTT. Its translation: CASSFGTVSTDTQYF.

This clonotype was seen only a few times. The chain combines TRBV29-1 with TRBJ2-5; D is possibly TRBD1 (5 bases). The CDR3 contains 13 residues. The germline CDR1 and CDR2 sequences are SQVTM and ANQGSEA. Trimming removed 3 bases from V and 4 bases from J, with 12 bases in between. DNA of the CDR3: TGCAGCGTTGATGGGGCCCCAGGAGAGACCCAGTACTTC. Translating gives CSVDGAPGETQYF.

Many counts were recorded for this clonotype. The rearrangement joins TRBV11-2 to TRBJ2-1, with TRBD1 matching 8 bases. The germline V gene encodes CDR1 SGHAT and CDR2 FQNNGV. V dropped 6 bases and J dropped 0; count of bases not matched to a gene: 10. The CDR3 is 17 residues long. DNA for the CDR3: TGTGCCAGCAGGTCAGCCTATACAGGGGGCTCCTACAATGAGCAGTTCTTC. Encoded protein: CASRSAYTGGSYNEQFF.

At least ten counts were recorded for this clonotype. The gene calls are TRBV20-1 and TRBJ2-4, with 10 bases lining up with TRBD2. The CDR3 covers 12 residues. V shed 5 bases and J 7 bases; nucleotides not matched to a gene: 2. From germline, CDR1 is DFQATT and CDR2 SNEGSKA (reference sequence). The CDR3 loop reads CSAWTSGNIQYF. CDR3 nucleotides: TGCAGTGCTTGGACTAGCGGCAACATTCAGTACTTC.

This clonotype was seen a handful of times. The V call is TRBV29-1, the J call TRBJ2-7, with D perhaps assigned TRBD1 or TRBD2 (5 bases each). The V end was cut by 7 bases, the J end by 1 base, with 14 bases between. The CDR3 extends over 13 amino acids. The V gene's germline CDR1 is SQVTM and CDR2 ANQGSEA. CDR3 in DNA: TGCAGCGCTTGGACTGGGGGTTCCTACGAGCAGTACTTC. Translation: CSAWTGGSYEQYF.

This clonotype was found many times. The V and J genes are TRBV24-1 and TRBJ2-1; either TRBD1 or TRBD2 may supply D (5 bases each). There are 14 residues in the CDR3. Trimming took off 7 bases at V and 4 bases at J, with 13 bases between the two ends. Per germline, CDR1 KGHDR and CDR2 SFDVKD. CDR3 region: CATSRDPDYNEQFF. In DNA form, the CDR3 reads TGTGCCACCAGCCGGGACCCGGATTACAATGAGCAGTTCTTC.

The J gene is TRBJ2-1, the V gene TRBV29-1; perhaps TRBD2 as D (6 bases). The CDR3 runs to 11 residues. CDR1 is SQVTM, CDR2 ANQGSEA, per germline. V lost 7 bases and J lost 4, with 8 bases in between. CDR3 protein: CSARGYNEQFF. CDR3 bases: TGCAGCGCCCGGGGGTACAATGAGCAGTTCTTC.